This T cell receptor beta chain was identified in a study of regulatory T cells in long-lasting Graves disease. Notes on the study in general: Persistent disease showed a preference for TRBV28, TRBJ1-2 and TRBJ2-5.

With 6 bases removed from V and 0 bases from J, the gap between germline ends came to 15 bases. Germline V gene lookup returns CDR1 DFQATT and CDR2 SNEGSKA (reference sequence). The CDR3 runs 16 residues. Construction of TCR beta libraries relied on iRepertoire HTBI primers and on Arm-PCR targeting CDR3 regions. One entry per CDR3 protein results from TCRdb running MiXCR on the multiplex PCR reads. Counted here are approximately 440,000 distinct CDR3 sequences, about a sixth occurring once; the ten biggest clones make up 12%. About this clonotype: The antigen is undetermined.

Time point: newly diagnosed GD, antithyroid drugs for less than 3 months. RNA from PBMCs was the source of the TCR library. A peripheral blood sample, 7 to 9.5 milliliters in volume, was drawn into EDTA tubes. This sample was also put to use in a study of T cells in Graves' hyperthyroidism and ophthalmopathy. That source adds: When the TCR CDR3 underwent first-round RT-PCR, the HTBI primer set was used.

This receptor was identified in a man in his forties with Graves disease. The rearrangement links TRBV20-1 to TRBJ1-6, with D hard to call. Sequencing was performed on peripheral blood mononuclear cells (PBMCs), taken at new diagnosis, from a patient treated with antithyroid drugs. CDR3 DNA: TGCAGTGCACTGGACCCTAGGAGCTCCTATAATTCACCCCTCCACTTT. This gives the protein CSALDPRSSYNSPLHF.